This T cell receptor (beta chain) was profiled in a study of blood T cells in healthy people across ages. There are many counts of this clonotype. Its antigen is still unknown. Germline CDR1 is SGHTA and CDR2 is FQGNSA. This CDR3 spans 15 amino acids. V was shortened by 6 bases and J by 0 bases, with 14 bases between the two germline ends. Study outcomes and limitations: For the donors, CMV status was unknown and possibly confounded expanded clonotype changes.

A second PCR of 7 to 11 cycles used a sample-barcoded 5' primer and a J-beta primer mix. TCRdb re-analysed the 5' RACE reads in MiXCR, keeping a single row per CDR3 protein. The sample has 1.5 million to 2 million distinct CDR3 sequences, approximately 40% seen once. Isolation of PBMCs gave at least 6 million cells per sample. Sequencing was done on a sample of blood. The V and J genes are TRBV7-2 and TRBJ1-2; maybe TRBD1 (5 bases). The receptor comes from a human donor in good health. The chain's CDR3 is CASSSGTASNYGYTF. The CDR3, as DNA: TGTGCCAGCAGTTCCGGGACCGCATCTAACTATGGCTACACCTTC.